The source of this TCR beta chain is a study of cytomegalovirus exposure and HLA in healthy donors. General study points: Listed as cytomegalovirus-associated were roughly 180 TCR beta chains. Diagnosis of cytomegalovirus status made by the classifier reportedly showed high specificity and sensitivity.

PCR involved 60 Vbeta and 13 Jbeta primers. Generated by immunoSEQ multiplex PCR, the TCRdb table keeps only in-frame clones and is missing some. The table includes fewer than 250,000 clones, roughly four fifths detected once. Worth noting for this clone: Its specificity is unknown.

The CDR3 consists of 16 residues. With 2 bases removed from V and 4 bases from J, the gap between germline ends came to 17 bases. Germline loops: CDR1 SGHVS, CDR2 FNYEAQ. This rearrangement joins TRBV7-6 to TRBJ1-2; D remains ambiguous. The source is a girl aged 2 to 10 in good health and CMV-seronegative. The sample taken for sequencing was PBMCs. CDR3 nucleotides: TGTGCCAGCAGCTTAATGAAGTTCGGAGGCGTCTATGGCTACACCTTC. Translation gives CASSLMKFGGVYGYTF. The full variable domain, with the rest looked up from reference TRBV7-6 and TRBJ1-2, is GAGVSQSPRYKVTKRGQDVALRCDPISGHVSLYWYRQALGQGPEFLTYFNYEAQQDKSGLPNDRFSAERPEGSISTLTIQRTEQRDSAMYRCASSLMKFGGVYGYTFGSGTRLTVV.